This entry lists 14 T cell receptor beta chains sequenced from one sample in a study of blood T cell repertoires in COVID-19. TCRdb's copy holds only in-frame clones and misses some; the assay was immunoSEQ multiplex PCR. The table shows approximately 91,000 clones, with around 80% occurring only once. The sequenced sample was peripheral blood. These receptors all come from a man aged 65-85 years with acute or convalescent COVID-19.

The chain has TRBV3-1 (or the pseudogene TRBV3-2) and TRBJ2-2; D might be TRBD2 (5 bases). Between the trimmed V and J ends, which lost 1 base and 6 bases, there was a span of 9 bases. The CDR3 covers 14 residues. Germline V gives CDR1 LGHDT, CDR2 YNNKEL (reference sequence). In nucleotides, the CDR3 is TGTGCCAGCAGCCAAGCGAGGCGGGCCGGGGAGCTGTTTTTT. Its translation: CASSQARRAGELFF.

The chain carries TRBV7-6 and TRBJ2-6, with a weak D call TRBD1 (5 bases). With 5 bases removed from V and 0 bases from J, the gap between germline ends came to 14 bases. CDR3 length: 17 amino acids. Germline V gene lookup returns CDR1 SGHVS and CDR2 FNYEAQ. The CDR3 protein is CASSQGVGDSGANVLTF. In nucleotides, the CDR3 is TGTGCCAGCAGCCAAGGTGTAGGGGACTCTGGGGCCAACGTCCTGACTTTC.

The rearrangement links TRBV11-3 to TRBJ2-3, with 8 bases identical to TRBD1. Per the germline V gene, CDR1 is SGHNT and CDR2 is YENEEA. V dropped 0 bases and J dropped 4; count of bases not matched to a gene: 18. CDR3 length: 20 amino acids. The CDR3 protein is CASSLDNRCDRGSCADTQYF. The CDR3, as DNA: TGTGCCAGCAGCTTAGATAATAGGTGTGACAGGGGAAGTTGCGCAGATACGCAGTATTTT.

The J gene is TRBJ2-3, the V gene TRBV5-1; 7 bases agree with TRBD2. From germline, CDR1 is SGHRS and CDR2 YFSETQ. Trimming cost V 2 bases and J 4 bases; bases outside gene matches: 4. The CDR3 runs 14 residues. CDR3 loop: CASSFSGNSDTQYF. As DNA, the CDR3 is TGCGCCAGCAGCTTCAGCGGGAACTCAGATACGCAGTATTTT.

This clone was recorded once. The V gene is TRBV4-3, the J gene TRBJ2-7; 9 bases fit TRBD2. Trimming removed 1 base from V and 4 bases from J; junction bases left unmatched: 8. CDR3 length equals 16 residues. CDR1 and CDR2 (germline): LGHNA, YSLEER. CDR3 DNA: TGCGCCAGCAGCCAAGGGGGAGGAAGCGGGAGGTACGAGCAGTACTTC. It specifies CASSQGGGSGRYEQYF.

The V call is TRBV7-9, the J call TRBJ2-2, with D possibly being TRBD2 (7 bases). The germline gives CDR1 SEHNR, CDR2 FQNEAQ (reference sequence). The length of the CDR3 is 14 residues. Trimming cost V 10 bases and J 4 bases, with 16 bases left between them. CDR3 residues: CATWGGRGTGELFF. The CDR3 nucleotides are TGTGCCACCTGGGGGGGCCGCGGCACCGGGGAGCTGTTTTTT.

This clone was seen more than once but under ten times. The chain is built from TRBV29-1 and TRBJ1-3; D might be TRBD1 (5 bases). CDR3 length: 14 residues. With 1 base removed from V and 1 base from J, the gap between germline ends came to 8 bases. Germline V gives CDR1 SQVTM, CDR2 ANQGSEA. The CDR3 DNA sequence: TGCAGCGTTGAAGCACGGGGGTCTGGAAACACCATATATTTT. Translated, it gives CSVEARGSGNTIYF.

The sample holds a few counts of this clone. The gene calls are TRBV5-1 and TRBJ2-1; TRBD2 aligns across 7 bases. Germline CDR1 and CDR2: SGHRS and YFSETQ. The CDR3 is 18 residues long. Germline trimming cut 0 bases from V and 6 bases from J; bases unmatched to any gene: 15. The CDR3 here is CASSLDDLWTSPGNEQFF. In nucleotides, the CDR3 is TGCGCCAGCAGCTTGGACGACCTTTGGACTAGTCCAGGCAATGAGCAGTTCTTC.

Only a few counts were recorded for this clone. This chain uses TRBV5-1 with TRBJ1-6, with 7 bases matching TRBD1. J lost 7 bases, V lost 2 bases, and 12 bases had no gene match. CDR3 length: 17 amino acids. From germline, CDR1 is SGHRS and CDR2 YFSETQ. The CDR3 here is CASSLNWRGQGNSPLHF. The CDR3 DNA is TGCGCCAGCAGCTTAAATTGGAGGGGGCAGGGGAATTCACCCCTCCACTTT.

The rearrangement uses TRBV27 and TRBJ2-7; D ambiguous. Trimming took 7 bases from V and 2 from J, leaving 15 bases between them. CDR3 size: 14 residues. From germline, CDR1 is MNHEY and CDR2 SMNVEV (reference sequence). The CDR3, as DNA: TGTGCCAGCACCGAGCGAGAACCTCCCTACGAGCAGTACTTC. This gives the protein CASTEREPPYEQYF.

This chain links TRBV28 with TRBJ2-7; 11 positions match TRBD2. CDR1 is MDHEN, CDR2 SYDVKM, per germline. The CDR3 has 15 amino acids. V shed 5 bases, J shed 3 bases, and the junction held 6 bases outside the gene matches. In DNA, the CDR3 is TGTGCCAGCAGTCCTCCGGGACTAGCGGTCTACGAGCAGTACTTC. Its protein is CASSPPGLAVYEQYF.

This clone was recorded a few times. The chain links TRBV29-1 to TRBJ2-3; 9 bases align to TRBD2. This CDR3 spans 14 amino acids. In germline, CDR1 is SQVTM, CDR2 ANQGSEA. V shed 4 bases, J shed 3 bases, and the junction held 5 bases outside the gene matches. DNA for the CDR3: TGCAGCGTTGGGCGGGAGGGCCCGACAGATACGCAGTATTTT. Protein sequence: CSVGREGPTDTQYF.

This rearrangement joins TRBV19 to TRBJ1-2, with D perhaps matching TRBD1 (5 bases). Trimming removed 5 bases at V and 4 bases at J, with 11 bases between. Germline V gene lookup returns CDR1 LNHDA and CDR2 SQIVND (reference sequence). The CDR3 length is 13 residues. The chain's CDR3 is CASSQGRGYGYTF. CDR3 nucleotide sequence: TGTGCCAGTAGTCAAGGGAGGGGCTATGGCTACACCTTC.

This chain connects TRBV7-2 to TRBJ2-7, with 10 nucleotides matching TRBD1. The germline V gene has CDR1 SGHTA and CDR2 FQGNSA. V shed 3 bases and J 3 bases; nucleotides not matched to a gene: 11. The CDR3 totals 17 residues. The CDR3 DNA reads as TGTGCCAGCAGCTTGACAGGGGGCCTTGGGATCTTCTACGAGCAGTACTTC. Encoded protein: CASSLTGGLGIFYEQYF.